Each of the 22 T cell receptor beta chains below was sequenced from the same sample in a study of Tregs in tolerant kidney transplant recipients. The table came from immunoSEQ multiplex PCR; TCRdb's copy has only in-frame clones and leaves some out. Seen here are over 60,000 clones, around 98% observed once, and the top ten hold around 0.5%. This material consisted of CD4+ T cells from blood, taken before the transplant. The receptor set was obtained from a human donor who received a combined kidney and bone marrow transplant.

Written as DNA, the CDR3 is TGCGCCAGCAGCTTGGAGGTTAGCGGGAGGGACTACAATGAGCAGTTCTTC. It translates to CASSLEVSGRDYNEQFF. V usage is TRBV5-1 and J usage is TRBJ2-1; 11 nucleotides agree with TRBD2. V lost 0 bases and J lost 3; bases outside the gene matches: 5. CDR3 length: 17 residues. Germline CDR1 and CDR2: SGHRS and YFSETQ.

The CDR3 reads CASSFASNQPQHF. Written as DNA, the CDR3 is TGTGCCAGCAGCTTCGCGAGCAATCAGCCCCAGCATTTT. The gene calls are TRBV5-5 and TRBJ1-5; D is unclear. Germline assignment: CDR1 SGHKS and CDR2 YYEKEE (reference sequence). There are 13 residues in the CDR3. V lost 2 bases and J 1 base, leaving 4 bases between the germline ends.

The chain links TRBV19 to TRBJ1-5; D is unresolved. Germline V gene sequence: CDR1 LNHDA, CDR2 SQIVND (reference sequence). With 3 bases removed from V and 3 bases from J, the gap between germline ends came to 9 bases. The CDR3 totals 14 residues. The CDR3 coding sequence is TGTGCCAGTAGTATGGGCCAACCCAATCAGCCCCAGCATTTT. Protein product: CASSMGQPNQPQHF. The entire variable domain, with the rest obtained from reference TRBV19 and TRBJ1-5, is as follows: DGGITQSPKYLFRKEGQNVTLSCEQNLNHDAMYWYRQDPGQGLRLIYYSQIVNDFQKGDIAEGYSVSREKKESFPLTVTSAQKNPTAFYLCASSMGQPNQPQHFGDGTRLSIL.

The chain couples TRBV5-6 to TRBJ2-7, with 8 bases identical to TRBD1. Trimming took 0 bases from V and 3 from J; bases not matched to a gene: 2. The CDR3 consists of 14 residues. The germline V gene has CDR1 SGHDT and CDR2 YYEEEE. For the CDR3, the DNA is TGTGCCAGCAGCTTGGTTGGACAGGGCTACGAGCAGTACTTC. Translated, it gives CASSLVGQGYEQYF. Full variable domain (missing parts from reference TRBV5-6 and TRBJ2-7): DAGVTQSPTHLIKTRGQQVTLRCSPKSGHDTVSWYQQALGQGPQFIFQYYEEEERQRGNFPDRFSGHQFPNYSSELNVNALLLGDSALYLCASSLVGQGYEQYFGPGTRLTVT.

The chain has TRBV28 and TRBJ2-7; the match to TRBD1 covers 10 bases. Trimming cost V 5 bases and J 5 bases; bases outside gene matches: 12. The CDR3 spans 16 residues. Germline V gene data show CDR1 as MDHEN and CDR2 as SYDVKM. DNA of the CDR3: TGTGCCAGCAGTCCAGATTCGGGACAGGGGAGACACGAGCAGTACTTC. It specifies CASSPDSGQGRHEQYF.

This rearrangement joins TRBV5-4 to TRBJ1-4; D unresolved. The CDR3 runs to 15 residues. Trimming shortened V by 5 bases and J by 4 bases, and 15 bases separated the two germline ends. Germline lookup yields CDR1 SGHNT and CDR2 YYREEE (reference sequence). This CDR3 is CASSHGSRINEKLFF. The CDR3 nucleotides read TGTGCCAGCAGTCACGGGAGCCGGATTAATGAAAAACTGTTTTTT.

The chain combines TRBV7-9 with TRBJ2-5; D may be TRBD2 (6 bases). This CDR3 is 12 amino acids long. Germline CDR1 reads SEHNR; CDR2 reads FQNEAQ (reference sequence). V dropped 5 bases and J dropped 3 bases, with 7 bases sitting between them. CDR3 in DNA: TGTGCCAGCAGCCCGGGGGAAGAGACCCAGTACTTC. Its protein is CASSPGEETQYF.

J is TRBJ2-1 and V is TRBV7-8, with 7 nucleotides matching TRBD1. CDR3 length: 15 amino acids. The germline CDR1 and CDR2 sequences are SGHVS and FQNEAQ. V trimming: 4 bases; J trimming: 6 bases; junction bases outside the gene matches: 9. CDR3 nucleotides: TGTGCCAGCAGCTCAGAGACAGGGTACGTCAATGAGCAGTTCTTC. Protein: CASSSETGYVNEQFF.

The rearrangement joins TRBV5-4 to TRBJ2-3, with D maybe TRBD2 (6 bases). The length of the CDR3 is 15 residues. V was trimmed by 1 base and J by 1 base, leaving 10 bases between them. Germline V gene data show CDR1 as SGHNT and CDR2 as YYREEE (reference sequence). The CDR3 spells CASSLTREGTDTQYF. The CDR3 DNA reads TGTGCCAGCAGCTTGACTAGGGAGGGCACAGATACGCAGTATTTT.

The rearrangement joins TRBV18 to TRBJ2-7; TRBD2 might be the D (6 bases). Trimming cost V 2 bases and J 3 bases, with 14 bases left between them. This CDR3 region has 15 residues. Germline assignment: CDR1 KGHSH and CDR2 LQKENI. CDR3 region: CASSPVGRDFYEQYF. The DNA for the CDR3 is TGTGCCAGCTCACCAGTGGGCAGGGACTTCTACGAGCAGTACTTC.

The rearrangement joins TRBV10-3 to TRBJ2-2, with no clear D. Germline V gene sequence: CDR1 ENHRY, CDR2 SYGVKD. CDR3 length: 12 amino acids. The V end lost 3 bases, the J end lost 4 bases, and 3 bases lay between the germline ends. The CDR3 region has the DNA TGTGCCATCAGTGACGTCACCGGGGAGCTGTTTTTT. Translation gives CAISDVTGELFF.

V and J are TRBV30 and TRBJ2-1, with D perhaps matching TRBD1 (6 bases). Trimming stripped 1 base from V and 3 bases from J, with 16 bases between. Germline CDR1 GTSNPN, CDR2 SVGIG (reference sequence). The CDR3 totals 16 residues. The CDR3 DNA is TGTGCCTGGAGTGCAACCCTCCAGGACAGCTACAATGAGCAGTTCTTC. Protein product: CAWSATLQDSYNEQFF.

The chain uses TRBV2 and TRBJ2-3; 7 positions agree with TRBD2. In germline, CDR1 is SNHLY, CDR2 FYNNEI. With 4 bases clipped from V and 5 bases from J, the junction kept 9 bases outside the gene matches. CDR3 length: 15 residues. CDR3 in amino acids: CASSVFASGVDTQYF. The CDR3 DNA sequence: TGTGCCAGCAGTGTGTTTGCTAGCGGTGTAGATACGCAGTATTTT.

This clone came up once. The chain combines TRBV2 with TRBJ1-1; 7 bases are a match to TRBD1. Per germline, CDR1 SNHLY and CDR2 FYNNEI. The CDR3 length is 13 residues. With V trimmed by 4 bases and J by 7 bases, 6 bases remained unmatched. CDR3 loop: CASSALGGGEAFF. The CDR3 DNA reads as TGTGCCAGCAGTGCCCTAGGGGGCGGTGAAGCTTTCTTT. Full variable domain (outside the CDR3, taken from reference TRBV2 and TRBJ1-1): EPEVTQTPSHQVTQMGQEVILRCVPISNHLYFYWYRQILGQKVEFLVSFYNNEISEKSEIFDDQFSVERPDGSNFTLKIRSTKLEDSAMYFCASSALGGGEAFFGQGTRLTVV.

The J gene is TRBJ2-6, the V gene TRBV15, with 7 bases fitting TRBD1. In germline, CDR1 is LNHNV, CDR2 YYDKDF (reference sequence). This CDR3 spans 17 amino acids. V trimming: 5 bases; J trimming: 3 bases; junction bases outside the gene matches: 10. The CDR3 region is CATSDRQGIFGANVLTF. For the CDR3, the DNA is TGTGCCACCAGCGATCGACAGGGAATCTTTGGGGCCAACGTCCTGACTTTC. Full variable domain (remainder filled in from reference TRBV15 and TRBJ2-6): DAMVIQNPRYQVTQFGKPVTLSCSQTLNHNVMYWYQQKSSQAPKLLFHYYDKDFNNEADTPDNFQSRRPNTSFCFLDIRSPGLGDTAMYLCATSDRQGIFGANVLTFGAGSRLTVL.

This rearrangement joins TRBV7-9 to TRBJ2-7; a possible D gene is TRBD1 (5 bases). V was pared by 6 bases and J by 2 bases, with 11 bases between. The germline V gene encodes CDR1 SEHNR and CDR2 FQNEAQ (reference sequence). This CDR3 contains 13 residues. The CDR3 region has the DNA TGTGCCAGCAGACCCACAGGCCCCTACGAGCAGTACTTC. Its translation is CASRPTGPYEQYF.

The rearrangement uses TRBV19 and TRBJ1-5; D might be TRBD1 (5 bases). V was cut by 7 bases and J by 5 bases, with 12 bases left in between. This CDR3 comprises 13 residues. CDR1 and CDR2 (germline): LNHDA, SQIVND (reference sequence). For the CDR3, the DNA is TGTGCCAGTAAAGGCGACAGTTATCAGCCCCAGCATTTT. It is translated as CASKGDSYQPQHF.

The chain links TRBV18 to TRBJ1-5, with 9 bases fitting TRBD1. This CDR3 comprises 14 residues. The trim removed 3 bases at V and 7 bases at J, leaving 4 bases unmatched. Germline V gene data show CDR1 as KGHSH and CDR2 as LQKENI. The CDR3: CASSPTGGYQPQHF. For the CDR3, the DNA is TGTGCCAGCTCACCGACAGGGGGATACCAGCCCCAGCATTTT.

The V and J genes are TRBV7-9 and TRBJ2-1; 8 bases fit TRBD2. The CDR3 contains 16 residues. V trimming: 2 bases; J trimming: 2 bases; junction bases outside the gene matches: 5. Germline CDR1 reads SEHNR; CDR2 reads FQNEAQ (reference sequence). The CDR3: CASSLSLAGTYNEQFF. CDR3 nucleotides: TGTGCCAGCAGCTTATCTCTAGCGGGCACCTACAATGAGCAGTTCTTC.

The rearrangement joins TRBV29-1 to TRBJ2-5; a weak D match, TRBD1 (5 bases). Germline assignment: CDR1 SQVTM and CDR2 ANQGSEA. The CDR3 length is 13 residues. The ends were cut back, 5 bases at V and 4 bases at J, with 14 bases in the middle. The CDR3 loop reads CSVRGQERETQYF. CDR3 sequence (DNA): TGCAGCGTTAGGGGTCAGGAACGAGAGACCCAGTACTTC.

This rearrangement joins TRBV7-2 to TRBJ2-7, with unresolved D. The CDR3 length is 14 residues. Germline V lookup: CDR1 SGHTA, CDR2 FQGNSA. V was pared by 6 bases and J by 12 bases, with 24 bases between. The CDR3, as DNA: TGTGCCAGCAGGACCGAGACATTCCAATCGAGTTGGTACTTC. It is translated as CASRTETFQSSWYF. Variable domain in full (rest from reference TRBV7-2 and TRBJ2-7): GAGVSQSPSNKVTEKGKDVELRCDPISGHTALYWYRQSLGQGLEFLIYFQGNSAPDKSGLPSDRFSAERTGGSVSTLTIQRTQQEDSAVYLCASRTETFQSSWYFGPGTRLTVT.

In nucleotides, the CDR3 is TGTGCCAGCAGCGTAGTCGTGGGGGGGACCGAGCATGGCTACACCTTC. Its translation is CASSVVVGGTEHGYTF. The rearrangement joins TRBV9 to TRBJ1-2; D is perhaps TRBD1 (5 bases). The germline V gene encodes CDR1 SGDLS and CDR2 YYNGEE. This CDR3 comprises 16 residues. V lost 0 bases and J lost 6, with 18 bases in between.